The present T cell receptor (beta chain) was sequenced within a study of vaccination and CD4 T cells after COVID-19. Overall study: SARS-CoV-2 was confirmed by nasal swab PCR; disease was mild in some ten, severe in one. As their vaccination, participants received two doses of either BNT162b2 or mRNA-1273 vaccine. Overlapping spike pools from SARS-CoV-2 and HCoV-NL63, HCoV-OC43 and HCoV-229E served as culture stimuli. Whole-study findings and limits: Spike mono-reactivity applied to 304 of 307 vaccine-specific clones detected in convalescent patients.

J gave up 7 bases and V 3 bases, and 10 bases lay outside the gene matches. The germline gives CDR1 DFQATT, CDR2 SNEGSKA (reference sequence). This CDR3 is 14 amino acids long. Researchers used the Oncomine TCR Beta short-read assay to sequence DNA from cultured CD4+ T cells. TCRdb itself ran the PCR reads through MiXCR, one entry per CDR3 protein. Among roughly 14,000 distinct CDR3 sequences, roughly a third were seen once, and the ten largest hold around 9.6%. This clonotype has a handful of counts. The antigen is unknown. The treatment is: approximately 11-day PBMC culture with coronavirus spike peptide pools or control peptides (ViraFEST assay).

The chain combines TRBV20-1 with TRBJ2-7; TRBD2 agrees at 9 bases. Specimen: CD4+ T cells from blood, cultured in vitro, collected after SARS-CoV-2 vaccination. The sequence was collected from a human donor who had recovered from COVID-19. In DNA form, the CDR3 reads TGCAGTGCTAGCCGAGGGCTAGCGGGGTTTGAGCAGTACTTC. It encodes CSASRGLAGFEQYF.